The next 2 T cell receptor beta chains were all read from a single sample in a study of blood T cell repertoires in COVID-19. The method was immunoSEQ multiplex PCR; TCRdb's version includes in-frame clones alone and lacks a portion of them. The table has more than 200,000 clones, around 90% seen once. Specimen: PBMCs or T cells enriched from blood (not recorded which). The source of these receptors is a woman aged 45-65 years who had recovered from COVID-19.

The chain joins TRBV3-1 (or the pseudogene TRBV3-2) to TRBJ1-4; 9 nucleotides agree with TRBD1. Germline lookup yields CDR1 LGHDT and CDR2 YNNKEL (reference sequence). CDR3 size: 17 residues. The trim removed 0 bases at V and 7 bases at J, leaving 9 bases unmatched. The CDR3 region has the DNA TGTGCCAGCAGCCAAGACCCCTCACAGGGGGCGATTGAAAAACTGTTTTTT. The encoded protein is CASSQDPSQGAIEKLFF.

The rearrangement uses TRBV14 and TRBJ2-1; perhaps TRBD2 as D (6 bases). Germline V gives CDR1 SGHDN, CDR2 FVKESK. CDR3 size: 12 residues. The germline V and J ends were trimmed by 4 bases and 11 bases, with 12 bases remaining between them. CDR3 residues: CASSPIAEKQFF. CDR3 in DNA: TGTGCCAGCAGCCCTATAGCGGAAAAGCAGTTCTTC.